This T cell receptor (beta chain) is drawn from a study of response to subunit inactivated influenza vaccine. In its sample, this clonotype was seen many times. MiXCR, run by TCRdb on the RT-PCR reads, gives a single entry per CDR3 protein. Of about 650,000 distinct CDR3 sequences listed, around 16% are singletons. Germline CDR1 reads LGHNA; CDR2 reads YSLEER. The length of the CDR3 is 15 residues. V was pared by 1 base and J by 5 bases, with 5 bases of the junction left unmatched. This chain connects TRBV4-3 to TRBJ2-1, with TRBD1 matching over 7 bases. Here the sequenced sample was PBMCs from blood, taken about 13 days after vaccination. The receptor's source is a middle-aged man who received an inactivated influenza vaccine. The CDR3: CASSQVQGGNNEQFF. The CDR3 DNA sequence: TGCGCCAGCAGCCAAGTTCAAGGGGGCAACAATGAGCAGTTCTTC.